This TCR beta chain emerged from a study of Ad26.COV2.S vaccination and SARS-CoV-2 variants. Study at large: Once or twice, 56 days apart, Ad26.COV2.S was delivered intramuscularly. General study findings and limits: Possible underestimation of total T cell responses by the TCR breadth and depth analyses was noted.

As concerns this clone: Its target is not known.

This CDR3 has 15 residues. From germline, CDR1 is SGDLS and CDR2 YYNGEE. V was trimmed by 0 bases and J by 3 bases, leaving 11 bases between them. Treatment noted: about 20 received Ad26.COV2.S at low or high dose, single or two shots; roughly five received placebo; per-sample allocation not given. Sampling happened 63 days after the first vaccine or placebo injection. Donation came from an adult in Boston who was aged 18-55 years. Only in-frame clones appear in the TCRdb table, and some are missing; sequencing was by immunoSEQ multiplex PCR. The sample records about 350,000 clones, roughly 87% being singletons.

The starting material was peripheral blood, obtained in a trial of Ad26.COV2.S vaccine versus placebo. The chain is built from TRBV9 and TRBJ2-3; D is possibly TRBD2 (5 bases). This receptor was identified in a person between 18 and 65 years old who received the Ad26.COV2.S COVID-19 vaccine or a placebo. The CDR3 nucleotides read TGTGCCAGCAGCGTAGGCCTAGCTAGTACAGATACGCAGTATTTT. Translated: CASSVGLASTDTQYF.